These 24 T cell receptor beta chains originate from one sample sequenced in a study of long-term antiretroviral therapy in people with HIV. Running of the v3.0 immunoSEQ assay took place at survey level. Using immunoSEQ multiplex PCR, the repertoire was profiled, and TCRdb retains in-frame clones only, with some absent. This table holds some 19,000 clones, over 75% found once. The material sequenced was unsorted PBMCs, taken about 2.7 years after starting antiretroviral therapy. These receptors all stem from a woman between 50 and 59 years old with HIV.

V is TRBV11-1 and J is TRBJ2-7; 13 positions match TRBD2. The CDR3 is 15 residues long. Germline CDR1 SGHAT, CDR2 FQDESV (reference sequence). Losses at the gene ends were 8 bases for V and 3 bases for J; bases not matched to a gene: 7. DNA for the CDR3: TGTGCCAGCCGTTATGGACTAGCGGGAGACTACGAGCAGTACTTC. Translated, it gives CASRYGLAGDYEQYF. Together with reference TRBV11-1 and TRBJ2-7, the CDR3 gives the full variable domain: EAEVAQSPRYKITEKSQAVAFWCDPISGHATLYWYRQILGQGPELLVQFQDESVVDDSQLPKDRFSAERLKGVDSTLKIQPAELGDSAMYLCASRYGLAGDYEQYFGPGTRLTVT.

The chain carries TRBV27 and TRBJ2-3; D tentatively reads TRBD1 or TRBD2 (6 bases each). V shed 10 bases and J shed 8 bases, with 13 bases lying between them. CDR1 is MNHEY and CDR2 is SMNVEV in the germline V gene (reference sequence). The CDR3 covers 11 residues. CDR3 nucleotide sequence: TGTGCCACTAAGGGGGGAGCTACGCAGTATTTT. Translated: CATKGGATQYF.

Only one count was recorded for this clone. V and J are TRBV25-1 and TRBJ1-1; possible D gene TRBD1, 6 bases. V was shortened by 4 bases and J by 7 bases, with 16 bases between the two germline ends. CDR1 is MGHDK, CDR2 SYGVNS, per germline. This CDR3 spans 14 amino acids. CDR3 protein: CASSGNGGANEAFF. DNA of the CDR3: TGTGCCAGCAGTGGCAACGGGGGCGCGAATGAAGCTTTCTTT.

The V call is TRBV6-5, the J call TRBJ1-2; D might be TRBD1 (6 bases). Trimming took 0 bases from V and 7 from J, leaving 9 bases between them. The CDR3 has 13 residues. From germline, CDR1 is MNHEY and CDR2 SVGAGI. The CDR3 region is CASSYSRGFGYTF. The CDR3 DNA follows: TGTGCCAGCAGTTACTCGAGGGGGTTTGGCTACACCTTC.

This clone was seen more than once but under ten times. The rearrangement joins TRBV9 to TRBJ1-2; 9 positions agree with TRBD1. J was trimmed by 7 bases and V by 0 bases; bases with no gene match: 13. The CDR3 runs 17 residues. From germline, CDR1 is SGDLS and CDR2 YYNGEE. The CDR3 region is CASSVATATGQGGGYTF. CDR3 sequence (DNA): TGTGCCAGCAGCGTAGCTACAGCTACGGGACAGGGAGGTGGCTACACCTTC.

The chain joins TRBV6-5 to TRBJ2-1; no clear D. Trimming took off 0 bases at V and 6 bases at J, with 6 bases between the two ends. The CDR3 runs to 13 residues. CDR1 is MNHEY and CDR2 is SVGAGI in the germline V gene. The CDR3 protein is CASSYSNLNEQFF. DNA of the CDR3: TGTGCCAGCAGTTACTCGAACCTCAATGAGCAGTTCTTC.

This clone was detected once. The J gene is TRBJ1-2, the V gene TRBV28, with TRBD1 matching 8 bases. CDR1 is MDHEN and CDR2 is SYDVKM in the germline V gene. The CDR3 has 17 residues. Trimming cost V 5 bases and J 5 bases; bases outside gene matches: 16. The chain's CDR3 is CASSPYQVWQGAYGYTF. CDR3 DNA: TGTGCCAGCAGTCCCTACCAGGTTTGGCAGGGGGCGTATGGCTACACCTTC.

This rearrangement joins TRBV7-9 to TRBJ1-2; D may be TRBD1 (6 bases). The length of the CDR3 is 14 residues. Per germline, CDR1 SEHNR and CDR2 FQNEAQ (reference sequence). Deletions cut 7 bases from V and 2 bases from J, with 14 bases between. CDR3 nucleotides: TGTGCCAGCACCCCACAGGGACCGAACTATGGCTACACCTTC. Translated: CASTPQGPNYGYTF.

This chain uses TRBV5-4 with TRBJ2-1; unclear D gene. The CDR3 contains 14 residues. V lost 3 bases and J 0 bases, leaving 7 bases between the germline ends. The V gene's germline CDR1 is SGHNT and CDR2 YYREEE (reference sequence). Written as DNA, the CDR3 is TGTGCCAGCAGCTCCCGCAGCTCCTACAATGAGCAGTTCTTC. It codes for CASSSRSSYNEQFF. Complete variable domain (other parts from reference TRBV5-4 and TRBJ2-1): ETGVTQSPTHLIKTRGQQVTLRCSSQSGHNTVSWYQQALGQGPQFIFQYYREEENGRGNFPPRFSGLQFPNYSSELNVNALELDDSALYLCASSSRSSYNEQFFGPGTRLTVL.

This sequence joins TRBV28 and TRBJ2-6, with 10 bases matching TRBD2. Germline V lookup: CDR1 MDHEN, CDR2 SYDVKM. V lost 10 bases to trimming and J lost 4 bases; unmatched junction nucleotides: 10. The CDR3 spans 16 residues. Here the CDR3 DNA reads TGTGCCACCCTAGCGGGAGCTTGGGAAGGGGCCAACGTCCTGACTTTC. This sequence encodes CATLAGAWEGANVLTF.

The J gene is TRBJ2-7, the V gene TRBV11-2; D call uncertain. Deletions cut 1 base from V and 6 bases from J, with 13 bases between. This CDR3 region has 14 residues. CDR1 and CDR2 (germline): SGHAT, FQNNGV. This CDR3 is CASSLVPSSGEQYF. CDR3 nucleotide sequence: TGTGCCAGCAGCTTAGTACCCTCCTCTGGCGAGCAGTACTTC.

The chain joins TRBV30 to TRBJ2-1, with 7 bases aligning to TRBD2. V lost 0 bases, J lost 10 bases, and 9 bases stayed unmatched. The CDR3 sequence is 14 residues long. Germline-derived CDR1 and CDR2 are GTSNPN and SVGIG (reference sequence). The CDR3 DNA reads as TGTGCCTGGAGTGTAAGGGGAGGGCCTTGGGAGCAGTTCTTC. Amino acid sequence: CAWSVRGGPWEQFF. Complete variable domain (other parts from reference TRBV30 and TRBJ2-1): SQTIHQWPATLVQPVGSPLSLECTVEGTSNPNLYWYRQAAGRGLQLLFYSVGIGQISSEVPQNLSASRPQDRQFILSSKKLLLSDSGFYLCAWSVRGGPWEQFFGPGTRLTVL.

This chain connects TRBV5-1 to TRBJ2-3, with 14 nucleotides matching TRBD2. CDR3 length: 21 residues. Trimming took 5 bases from V and 4 from J; bases not matched to a gene: 21. CDR1 is SGHRS, CDR2 YFSETQ, per germline. DNA for the CDR3: TGCGCCAGCAGTCTTACGAGAGATTCGGGACTAGCGGGAGTAAACGCAGATACGCAGTATTTT. It translates to CASSLTRDSGLAGVNADTQYF.

The rearrangement joins TRBV28 to TRBJ2-7; the match to TRBD2 covers 7 bases. V was pared by 2 bases and J by 4 bases, with 8 bases of the junction left unmatched. The CDR3 loop spans 15 amino acids. Germline lookup yields CDR1 MDHEN and CDR2 SYDVKM. The CDR3 sequence: CASSLSAGAGYEQYF. In DNA form, the CDR3 reads TGTGCCAGCAGTTTAAGCGCGGGAGCAGGGTACGAGCAGTACTTC.

The chain employs TRBV27 and TRBJ2-2; D gene unclear. V shed 0 bases and J shed 4 bases, with 6 bases lying between them. The germline V gene has CDR1 MNHEY and CDR2 SMNVEV (reference sequence). The CDR3 consists of 14 residues. The CDR3: CASSLSYGTGELFF. DNA of the CDR3: TGTGCCAGCAGTTTATCGTACGGCACCGGGGAGCTGTTTTTT.

The CDR3 loop is CASSLGGHLSYNEQFF. CDR3 sequence (DNA): TGTGCCAGCAGTTTAGGGGGACACCTCTCCTACAATGAGCAGTTCTTC. The V and J genes are TRBV27 and TRBJ2-1; maybe TRBD1 (6 bases). The CDR3 covers 16 residues. Germline V CDR1 and CDR2: MNHEY, SMNVEV (reference sequence). With 2 bases removed from V and 0 bases from J, the gap between germline ends came to 11 bases.

This clone occurred a few times. The chain employs TRBV2 and TRBJ2-2, with D possibly being TRBD1 (5 bases). This CDR3 region has 16 residues. Germline V gene sequence: CDR1 SNHLY, CDR2 FYNNEI. V was pared by 2 bases and J by 5 bases, with 15 bases between. The CDR3 bases are TGTGCCAGCAGTGAAAGGGCAGGGTTACAGACCGGGGAGCTGTTTTTT. This encodes CASSERAGLQTGELFF.

V gene TRBV6-6 combines with J gene TRBJ1-2, with 8 positions matching TRBD1. The germline V gene has CDR1 MNHNY and CDR2 SVGAGI (reference sequence). CDR3 length: 16 residues. V was pared by 7 bases and J by 0 bases, with 10 bases of the junction left unmatched. The CDR3 loop is CASKVAGQGANYGYTF. CDR3 in DNA: TGTGCCAGCAAGGTGGCTGGACAGGGCGCTAACTATGGCTACACCTTC.

A remark on this clone: The junction shows a germline mismatch at one end, possibly a read error. The J gene is TRBJ1-2, the V gene TRBV19, with TRBD1 as a possible D gene (6 bases). Per germline, CDR1 LNHDA and CDR2 SQIVND (reference sequence). The CDR3 contains 12 residues. The chain's CDR3 is CASSLRLRQASF. Here the CDR3 DNA reads TGTGCCAGTAGTCTCCGCCTCCGACAGGCCTCCTTC.

The V and J genes are TRBV7-6 and TRBJ2-7; the D is unclear. The CDR3 sequence is 12 residues long. Per the germline V gene, CDR1 is SGHVS and CDR2 is FNYEAQ. Trimming stripped 1 base from V and 5 bases from J, with 6 bases between. The CDR3 protein is CASSLGAHEQYF. Here the CDR3 DNA reads TGTGCCAGCAGCTTAGGGGCGCACGAGCAGTACTTC.

This clone came up once. This chain uses TRBV5-1 with TRBJ2-3; TRBD2 matches at 12 bases. This CDR3 has 16 residues. Looked up from germline, CDR1 is SGHRS and CDR2 is YFSETQ. V was clipped by 1 base and J by 4 bases; unmatched bases: 4. The CDR3 coding sequence is TGCGCCAGCAGCTTGCTAGCGGGAGGGGTCCCAGATACGCAGTATTTT. This gives the protein CASSLLAGGVPDTQYF. Full variable domain (outside the CDR3, taken from reference TRBV5-1 and TRBJ2-3): KAGVTQTPRYLIKTRGQQVTLSCSPISGHRSVSWYQQTPGQGLQFLFEYFSETQRNKGNFPGRFSGRQFSNSRSEMNVSTLELGDSALYLCASSLLAGGVPDTQYFGPGTRLTVL.

The chain has TRBV2 and TRBJ1-1; possible D gene TRBD1, 6 bases. The CDR3 is 15 amino acids. The V gene's germline CDR1 is SNHLY and CDR2 FYNNEI. V was trimmed by 5 bases and J by 2 bases, leaving 15 bases between them. The CDR3 DNA sequence: TGTGCCAGCAGTTGGAGGGGGAGACAAAACACTGAAGCTTTCTTT. As protein: CASSWRGRQNTEAFF.

V and J are TRBV5-1 and TRBJ1-3, with D uncertain. CDR1 and CDR2 from the germline V gene are SGHRS and YFSETQ. This CDR3 is built from 17 residues. With 2 bases removed from V and 0 bases from J, the gap between germline ends came to 15 bases. DNA of the CDR3: TGCGCCAGCAGCTTACTTGCAGGTGGGGTCTCTGGAAACACCATATATTTT. Its translation: CASSLLAGGVSGNTIYF. Drawing the rest from reference TRBV5-1 and TRBJ1-3, the complete variable domain is KAGVTQTPRYLIKTRGQQVTLSCSPISGHRSVSWYQQTPGQGLQFLFEYFSETQRNKGNFPGRFSGRQFSNSRSEMNVSTLELGDSALYLCASSLLAGGVSGNTIYFGEGSWLTVV.

V and J are TRBV5-1 and TRBJ1-1, with a possible D match to TRBD1 (5 bases). CDR1 and CDR2 (germline): SGHRS, YFSETQ. Trimming stripped 5 bases from V and 1 base from J, with 12 bases between. CDR3 length equals 14 residues. The CDR3: CASSDGQPNTEAFF. The CDR3 DNA sequence: TGCGCCAGCAGTGATGGACAACCGAACACTGAAGCTTTCTTT.